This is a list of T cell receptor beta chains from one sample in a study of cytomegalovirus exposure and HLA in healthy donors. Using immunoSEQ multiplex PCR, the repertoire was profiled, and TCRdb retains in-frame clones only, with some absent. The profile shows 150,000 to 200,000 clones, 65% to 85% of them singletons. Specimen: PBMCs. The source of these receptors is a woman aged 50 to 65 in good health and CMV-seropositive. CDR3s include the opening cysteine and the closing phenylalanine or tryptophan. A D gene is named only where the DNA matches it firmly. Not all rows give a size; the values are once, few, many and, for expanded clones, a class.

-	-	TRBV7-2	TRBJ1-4	TGTGCCAGCAGCCGGGGGGGAGCTAATGAAAAACTGTTTTTT	CASSRGGANEKLFF
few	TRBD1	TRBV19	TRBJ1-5	TGTGCCAGTAGTACTGCAGGGGGTGGTCAGCCCCAGCATTTT	CASSTAGGGQPQHF
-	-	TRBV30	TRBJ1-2	TGTGCCTCGTGGACAGCTGCTAACTATGGCTACACCTTC	CASWTAANYGYTF
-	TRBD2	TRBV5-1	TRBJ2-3	TGCGCCAGCAGCTTGAAGTTAGCGGGGGGTTCGGCAGATACGCAGTATTTT	CASSLKLAGGSADTQYF
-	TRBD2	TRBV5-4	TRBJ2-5	TGTGCCAGCAGCTTCGGGAGCGGGGGGCAAGAGACCCAGTACTTC	CASSFGSGGQETQYF
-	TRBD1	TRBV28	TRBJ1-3	TGTGCCAGCAGCGGGACAGTTACCGGATTT	CASSGTVTGF
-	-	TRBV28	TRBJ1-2	TGTGCCAGCCGCCCAGGAGGGGAGGGAGGCTACACCTTC	CASRPGGEGGYTF
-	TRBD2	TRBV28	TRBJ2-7	TGTGCCAGCAGTTCGTATAGCGGGGTGAGCTCCTACGAGCAGTACTTC	CASSSYSGVSSYEQYF
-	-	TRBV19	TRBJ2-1	TGTGCCACCAGGGGATTCTATGAGCAGTTCTTC	CATRGFYEQFF
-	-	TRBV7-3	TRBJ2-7	TGTGCCAGCAGCTCATCCGCGGCGAGCTCCTACGAGCAGTACTTC	CASSSSAASSYEQYF
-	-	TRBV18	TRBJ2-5	TGTGCCAGCTCATCCCCAGGGTCGGAGACCCAGTACTTC	CASSSPGSETQYF
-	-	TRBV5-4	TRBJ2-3	TGTGCCAGCACCCGCGGGACAGCGGTAGCTACAGATACGCAGTATTTT	CASTRGTAVATDTQYF
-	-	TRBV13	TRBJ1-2	TGTGCCAGCAGCTCATCCGGGGGGCCCGGCTACACCTTC	CASSSSGGPGYTF
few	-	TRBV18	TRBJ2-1	TGTGCCAGCTCACCAGACAGCTACAATGAGCAGTTCTTC	CASSPDSYNEQFF
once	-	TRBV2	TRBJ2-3	TGTGCCAGCAGTATTAGCTCCAGCACAGATACGCAGTATTTT	CASSISSSTDTQYF
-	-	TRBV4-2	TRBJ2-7	TGTGCCAGCAGCCAAGGGAGGTTCGGGGGGCGAGTATACGAGCAGTACTTC	CASSQGRFGGRVYEQYF
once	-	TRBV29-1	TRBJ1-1	TGCAGCGTCCGGGACACTGATGTCACTGAAGCTTTCTTT	CSVRDTDVTEAFF
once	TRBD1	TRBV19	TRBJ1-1	TGTGCCAGTACCCCCTCTGACAGGGCTAGAACTGAAGCTTTCTTT	CASTPSDRARTEAFF
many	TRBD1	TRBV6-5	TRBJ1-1	TGTGCCAGCAGTTGGCGGACAGGTGAAGCTTTCTTT	CASSWRTGEAFF
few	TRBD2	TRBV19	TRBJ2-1	TGTGCCAGTAGTATTACCCGGTCTAGCGGGAACCACAATGAGCAGTTCTTC	CASSITRSSGNHNEQFF
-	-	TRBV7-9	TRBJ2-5	TGTGCCAGCAGCTACTCACAGGGAGGGGGAGAGACCCAGTACTTC	CASSYSQGGGETQYF
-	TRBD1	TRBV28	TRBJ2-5	TGTGCCAGCAGTTTGAGGCCGGGACAGGGTAAAGAGACCCAGTACTTC	CASSLRPGQGKETQYF
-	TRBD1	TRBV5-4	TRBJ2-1	TGTGCCAGCAGCTTGATGGGGGGACAGGGTTTAATCTTC	CASSLMGGQGLIF
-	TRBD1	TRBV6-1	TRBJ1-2	TGTGCCAGCAGTTGGACAGGGGGCGACTATGGCTACACCTTC	CASSWTGGDYGYTF
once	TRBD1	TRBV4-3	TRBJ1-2	TGCGCCAGCAGCCAGAAGTCCACAGGGGCTCAGGGCTACACCTTC	CASSQKSTGAQGYTF
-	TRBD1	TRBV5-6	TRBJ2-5	TGTGCCAGCAGCACCTCCGGGACAGGGGGCGAGACCCAGTACTTC	CASSTSGTGGETQYF
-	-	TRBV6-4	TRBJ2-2	TGTGCCAGCAGTGGGCAAATGGACAGCGGGGAGCTGTTTTTT	CASSGQMDSGELFF
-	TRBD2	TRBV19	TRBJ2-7	TGTGCCAGTAGTGCTAGCGGGAGATCCTCCTACGAGCAGTACTTC	CASSASGRSSYEQYF
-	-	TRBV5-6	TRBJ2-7	TGTGCCAGCAGCTTGGGGGCGCTCTACGAGCAGTACTTC	CASSLGALYEQYF
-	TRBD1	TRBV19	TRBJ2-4	TGTGCCAGTAGCAAACAGGGGCAAGCCAAAAACATTCAGTACTTC	CASSKQGQAKNIQYF
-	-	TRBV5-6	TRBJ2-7	TGTGCCAGCAGCTTGGCCCCAGGCGAGCAGTACTTC	CASSLAPGEQYF
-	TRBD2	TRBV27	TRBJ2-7	TGTGCCAGCAGTTTAGGGCTAGCGGGCGACGAGCAGTACTTC	CASSLGLAGDEQYF
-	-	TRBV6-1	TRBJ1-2	TGTGCCAGCAGCAGGGTTAACTATGGCTACACCTTC	CASSRVNYGYTF
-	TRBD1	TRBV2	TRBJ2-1	TGTGCCAGCAGCACACAGGGACAGGGGTCGAATGAGCAGTTCTTC	CASSTQGQGSNEQFF
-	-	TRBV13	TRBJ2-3	TGTGCCAGCAGCTTACGGCAGGGCACAGATACGCAGTATTTT	CASSLRQGTDTQYF
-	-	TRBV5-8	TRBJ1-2	TGTGCCAGCAGCTTGGAAGGAGGGATCTATGGCTACACCTTC	CASSLEGGIYGYTF
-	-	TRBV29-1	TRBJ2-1	TGCAGCGTTGGAGTCAGGGGCGATGAGCAGTTCTTC	CSVGVRGDEQFF
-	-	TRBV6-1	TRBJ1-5	TGTGCCAGCAGAGTTAACAGTTGGAGCAATCAGCCCCAGCATTTT	CASRVNSWSNQPQHF
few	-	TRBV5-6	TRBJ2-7	TGTGCCAGCAGCCTCCTCTGGTGGCCAGATTCCTACGAGCAGTACTTC	CASSLLWWPDSYEQYF
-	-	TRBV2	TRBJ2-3	TGTGCCAGCATAATCGGGGGAGTATCGGGTACGCAGTATTTT	CASIIGGVSGTQYF
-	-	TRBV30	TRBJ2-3	TGTGCCTGGATGACAAATACGCAGTATTTT	CAWMTNTQYF
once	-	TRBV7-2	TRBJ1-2	TGTGCCAGCAGCTTACCACGGGGCTATGGCTACACCTTC	CASSLPRGYGYTF
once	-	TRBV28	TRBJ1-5	TGTGCCAGCAGTTTAAGAGGGTCTGAGAATCAGCCCCAGCATTTT	CASSLRGSENQPQHF
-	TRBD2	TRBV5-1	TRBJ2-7	TGCGCCAGCAGCTCGCCTCCGGGACTAGCGGGAGGTGGATCCTACGAGCAGTACTTC	CASSSPPGLAGGGSYEQYF
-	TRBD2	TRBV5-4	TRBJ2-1	TGTGCCAGCAGCTTGAAGGGACTAGCAGAGTTGGAGTCCAATGAGCAGTTCTTC	CASSLKGLAELESNEQFF
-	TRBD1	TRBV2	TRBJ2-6	TGTGCCAGCAGTGATGGACAGGGGGCTTCTGGGGCCAACGGCCTGACTTTC	CASSDGQGASGANGLTF
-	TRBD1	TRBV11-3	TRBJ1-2	TGTGCCAGCAGCCCCGGGACAGGGGGGGGAGCTAACTATGGCTACACCTTC	CASSPGTGGGANYGYTF
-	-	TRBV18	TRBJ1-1	TGTGCCAGCTCACCACCAGAGAATAGAGCTTTCTTT	CASSPPENRAFF
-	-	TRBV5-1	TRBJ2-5	TGCGCCAGCAGCTTGGGCCAGGCCTACTCCCAAGAGACCCAGTACTTC	CASSLGQAYSQETQYF
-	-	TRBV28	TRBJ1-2	TGTGCCAGCAGTTGGGAGGGGTATGGCTACACCTTC	CASSWEGYGYTF
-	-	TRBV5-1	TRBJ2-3	TGCGCCAGCAGCTTGGGTCAGAGCACAGATACGCAGTATTTT	CASSLGQSTDTQYF
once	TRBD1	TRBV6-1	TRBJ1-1	TGTGCCAGCAGCACCTCTGGACAGGGCACTGAAGCTTTCTTT	CASSTSGQGTEAFF